A selection of T cell receptor beta chains follows, all from one sample in a study of early T cells in non-severe SARS-CoV-2 infection. Each CDR3 protein is one row after TCRdb ran MiXCR on the 5' RACE reads. This table holds around 39,000 distinct CDR3 sequences, more than 4.5% found once. Specimen: whole blood, collected at baseline. These receptors all come from an adult who was a healthcare worker with PCR-confirmed SARS-CoV-2 infection or an uninfected control (not recorded which). The CDR3 runs from the conserved cysteine through the conserved F or W. A row's size may be missing; if present it is once, few, many or a size class.

V: TRBV21-1; size: many; CDR3: CASSRPDRVYGYTF
V: TRBV29-1; size: few; CDR3: CSVPTGALANYGYTF
V: TRBV9; size: many; CDR3: CASSVELNTGELFF
V: TRBV6-5; size: many; CDR3: CASRGSPYNSPLHF
V: TRBV3-1; size: many; CDR3: CASSQDLGYNEQFF
V: TRBV30; size: many; CDR3: CAWSPGIGYGYTF
V: TRBV20-1; size: many; CDR3: CSARVGGSGYTDTQYF
V: TRBV28; size: many; CDR3: CASSLLGASGKYEQYF
V: TRBV9; size: many; CDR3: CASSVGREETQYF
V: TRBV20-1; size: many; CDR3: CSARDYQSSYNEQFF
V: TRBV6-1; size: many; CDR3: CASSVLSTEAFF
V: TRBV6-4; size: many; CDR3: CASSLTRPGEQFF
V: TRBV3-1; size: many; CDR3: CASSQTKAGKLFF
V: TRBV29-1; size: many; CDR3: CSVVHRGNEQFF
V: TRBV11-2; size: few; CDR3: CASSFPDANSPLHF
V: TRBV11-3; size: .; CDR3: CASSFSVYNEQFF
V: TRBV11-3; size: few; CDR3: CASSLVLAEDYECNEQFF
V: TRBV6-5; size: many; CDR3: CASSYHRDRGLYEQYF
V: TRBV7-9; size: .; CDR3: CASSLVRHDAGELFF
V: TRBV7-2; size: many; CDR3: CASSSGLAPYNEQFF
V: TRBV7-6; size: many; CDR3: CASRLGGIPLNTGELFF
V: TRBV7-9; size: many; CDR3: CASSLLTGQGAAGANVLTF
V: TRBV27; size: few; CDR3: CASSGSYTF
V: TRBV10-1; size: many; CDR3: CASSESRDRTYEQYF
V: TRBV20-1; size: many; CDR3: CSAREALWAFF
V: TRBV6-5; size: many; CDR3: CASSYSGETQYF
V: TRBV13; size: many; CDR3: CASSLGLGRDQETQYF
V: TRBV6-5; size: many; CDR3: CASSPRGEVSGYTF
V: TRBV19; size: .; CDR3: CASSITQNYGYTF
V: TRBV20-1; size: many; CDR3: CSAGDRNYGYTF
V: TRBV4-1; size: .; CDR3: CASSQGPGVGSLAKNIQYF
V: TRBV15; size: many; CDR3: CATSRTKWDLWYNEQFF
V: TRBV18; size: many; CDR3: CASSPTGVRANYGYTF
V: TRBV5-4; size: few; CDR3: CASSRDQLRGEQFF
V: TRBV20-1; size: many; CDR3: CSAFRWGGNEQFF
V: TRBV5-1; size: .; CDR3: CASSLEVDHGYTF
V: TRBV20-1; size: few; CDR3: CSANRGYGYTF
V: TRBV7-2; size: many; CDR3: CASSFLSGDSYEQYF
V: TRBV5-1; size: many; CDR3: CASSLGLAYIYNEQFF
V: TRBV4-1; size: few; CDR3: CASSRGTSGRNEQFF
V: TRBV7-2; size: many; CDR3: CASSLQRSGLAGAYEQFF
V: TRBV7-2; size: few; CDR3: CASSTRTSDTQYF
V: TRBV7-9; size: many; CDR3: CASSPEEGLEKLFF
V: TRBV7-8; size: .; CDR3: CASSVRSGTNTGELFF
V: TRBV7-9; size: many; CDR3: CASSAQGGETQYF
V: TRBV3-1; size: .; CDR3: CASSPRGGLADNEQFF
V: TRBV20-1; size: .; CDR3: CSASPALAGSTDTQYF
V: TRBV20-1; size: many; CDR3: CSARPNRGPYNEQFF
V: TRBV2; size: many; CDR3: CASSESIAGDTDTQYF
V: TRBV2; size: .; CDR3: CASTAGAAYEQYF
V: TRBV12-3/TRBV12-4; size: .; CDR3: CASSSDTNYGYTF
V: TRBV11-3; size: many; CDR3: CASSYTQGWTEAFF
V: TRBV12-3/TRBV12-4; size: many; CDR3: CASSPLFREQFF